This is a list of T cell receptor beta chains from one sample in a study of glioma-infiltrating T cells. TCRdb reprocessed the multiplex PCR reads via MiXCR and lists one record per CDR3 protein. The sample holds around 99,000 distinct CDR3 sequences; around a quarter are singletons and the top ten take about 30%. Sequencing input: glioma tissue, nonneoplastic brain tissue, or PBMCs (not recorded which). Receptors were obtained from a human donor with low-grade glioma or glioblastoma, undergoing nonglioma brain surgery, or in good health (not recorded which). Each CDR3 is given with its conserved first and last residue. D genes are given only for firm matches. Only part of the rows carry a size: once, few, many, or a class if the clone is expanded.

>TRBJ2-6|NA|TRBV24-1|many
TGTGCCACCAGTGACCCGGGATCTGGGGCCAACGTCCTGACTTTC
CATSDPGSGANVLTF
>TRBJ2-3|TRBD1|TRBV6-5|many
TGTGCCAGCAGTTATAGGGGACAGAGCACAGATACGCAGTATTTT
CASSYRGQSTDTQYF
>TRBJ2-4|TRBD2|TRBV7-2|many
TGTGCCAGCAGCCTCTATCTAGCGGGAGCCAAAAACATTCAGTACTTC
CASSLYLAGAKNIQYF
>TRBJ2-1|NA|TRBV9|many
TGTGCCAGCAGCCCAAGACGGGGCCTGTCCTACAATGAGCAGTTCTTC
CASSPRRGLSYNEQFF
>TRBJ1-1|NA|TRBV18|few
TGTGCCAGCTCACCGGGTACGGGATTTAACACTGAAGCTTTCTTT
CASSPGTGFNTEAFF
>TRBJ1-1|NA|TRBV28|many
TGTGCCAGCACCCAGGAAGGCAGGTACCTTAATGGAGCTTTCTTT
CASTQEGRYLNGAFF
>TRBJ2-1|TRBD2|TRBV10-3|many
TGTGCCACCTCAACTAGCGGGGATGATGAGCAGTTCTTC
CATSTSGDDEQFF
>TRBJ1-3|TRBD1|TRBV25-1|NA
TGTGCCAGCAGTGATTTCGGGACAGGGCCCTCTGGAAACACCATATATTTT
CASSDFGTGPSGNTIYF
>TRBJ2-7|NA|TRBV15|many
TGTGCCACCAGCAGAGTAAGAAGTAACTACGAGCAGTACTTC
CATSRVRSNYEQYF
>TRBJ2-5|NA|TRBV19|NA
TGTGCCAGTATGGAGGGGGAAGAGACCCAGTACTTC
CASMEGEETQYF
>TRBJ1-1|NA|TRBV4-3|many
TGCGCCAGCAGCCAAGATCCCCTGGGAGGGTTGGTCACTGAAGCTTTCTTT
CASSQDPLGGLVTEAFF
>TRBJ1-2|NA|TRBV30|few
TGTGCCTGGAAACTTGGGCAAGGCTACACCTTC
CAWKLGQGYTF
>TRBJ1-2|NA|TRBV7-9|many
TGTGCCAGCAGCTCCCGGGGACCCTATGGCTACACCTTC
CASSSRGPYGYTF
>TRBJ2-1|NA|TRBV6-2/TRBV6-3|many
TGTGCCAGCAGTCTCGGTTGGAATGAGCAGTTCTTC
CASSLGWNEQFF
>TRBJ2-1|TRBD2|TRBV30|NA
TGTGCCTGGAAACTGGGACTAGCGTTAGACAATGAGCAGTTCTTC
CAWKLGLALDNEQFF
>TRBJ2-1|TRBD1|TRBV6-2/TRBV6-3|NA
TGTTCGACTGCAGGGGGCCAGTTAAATGAGCAGATCTTC
CSTAGGQLNEQIF
>TRBJ2-2|NA|TRBV28|many
TGTGCCAGCATCCTGGGGGGACTGGCGAACACCGGGGAGCTGTTTTTT
CASILGGLANTGELFF
>TRBJ2-4|NA|TRBV7-2|many
TGTGCCAGCAGCTCCTTTTCGTCTTGGGCCAAAAACATTCAGTACTTC
CASSSFSSWAKNIQYF
>TRBJ2-1|NA|TRBV7-2|many
TGTGCCAGCAGTCTAAAGGACGGCGGGGTCTCCTACAATGAGCAGTTCTTC
CASSLKDGGVSYNEQFF
>TRBJ2-1|TRBD2|TRBV6-1|many
TGTGCCAGCAGTTTCGAACTAGCGGGAGGAAACAATGAGCAGTTCTTC
CASSFELAGGNNEQFF
>TRBJ2-3|TRBD2|TRBV3-1|NA
TGTGCCAGCAGACTGGGACTAGTGAATGAATACGATACGCAGTATTTT
CASRLGLVNEYDTQYF
>TRBJ2-7|NA|TRBV29-1|NA
TGCAGCGCCATATCGGGCTCCGCGTACGAGCAGTACTTC
CSAISGSAYEQYF
>TRBJ1-1|NA|TRBV6-6|NA
TGTGCCAGCAGTCGCCCGGGGTACACTGAAGCTTTCTTT
CASSRPGYTEAFF
>TRBJ1-3|TRBD1|TRBV29-1|many
TGCAGCGCCAAACGGACAGGAGGAAACACCATATATTTT
CSAKRTGGNTIYF
>TRBJ2-1|NA|TRBV2|many
TGTGCCAGCACCAGGCGGCAGGTGGAGAACAATGAGCAGTTCTTC
CASTRRQVENNEQFF
>TRBJ1-2|TRBD1|TRBV28|many
TGTGCCAGCAGCTCTAGGACAGGGGGTAACTATGGCTACACCTTC
CASSSRTGGNYGYTF
>TRBJ1-6|NA|TRBV18|NA
TGTGCCAGCTCACCCGGGCAACTAAGCTCCTATAATTCACCCCTCCACTTT
CASSPGQLSSYNSPLHF
>TRBJ1-5|NA|TRBV6-5|NA
TGTGCCAGCAGTGGCGAGGGGTTTTTAGGTCAGCCCCAGAGTTTT
CASSGEGFLGQPQSF
>TRBJ2-1|NA|TRBV19|many
TGTGCCAGTAGTATAGAGGCTAGCTCCTACAATGAGCAGTTCTTC
CASSIEASSYNEQFF
>TRBJ1-5|NA|TRBV7-2|NA
TGTGCCAGCAGTCCCGACGGGAGGGACAATCAGCCCCAGCATTTT
CASSPDGRDNQPQHF
>TRBJ1-5|TRBD1|TRBV7-2|many
TGTGCCAGCAGCTCTACAGGGGTCCAGCCCCAGCATTTT
CASSSTGVQPQHF
>TRBJ1-3|NA|TRBV7-9|NA
TGTGCCAGCAGCTTAGAATCAGGGCCTGGAAACACCATATATTTT
CASSLESGPGNTIYF